The clone carrying this TCR beta chain was seen ten or more times. Antigen unknown. The V gene lost 10 bases and the J gene lost 0 bases, with 7 bases spanning the gap. Germline lookup yields CDR1 SNHLY and CDR2 FYNNEI. The CDR3 has 13 amino acids. The entry originates in a study of Graves' ophthalmopathy and Graves' hyperthyroidism. RNA transcripts yielded amplified TCR beta CDR3 regions. The first-round RT-PCR employed HTBI primers together with the Qiagen OneStep RT-PCR kit. A multiplex PCR was then performed as the second round. TCRdb itself ran the multiplex PCR reads through MiXCR, one entry per CDR3 protein. The sample lists fewer than 650,000 distinct CDR3 sequences, about a fifth occurring once. No donor had other autoimmune disease, uncontrolled infection, pregnancy or lactation. Notes on the study in general: Most clonotypes expanded in thyroid above 0.001 frequency were present in blood too.

V usage is TRBV2 and J usage is TRBJ2-6; no firm D call. Specimen: peripheral blood. This receptor was identified in a woman aged 18-29 years with stable Graves' hyperthyroidism. Some clones in this sample may be carry-over from other donors' samples. The chain's CDR3 is CATVLSGANVLTF. CDR3 bases: TGTGCCACGGTACTCTCTGGGGCCAACGTCCTGACTTTC.